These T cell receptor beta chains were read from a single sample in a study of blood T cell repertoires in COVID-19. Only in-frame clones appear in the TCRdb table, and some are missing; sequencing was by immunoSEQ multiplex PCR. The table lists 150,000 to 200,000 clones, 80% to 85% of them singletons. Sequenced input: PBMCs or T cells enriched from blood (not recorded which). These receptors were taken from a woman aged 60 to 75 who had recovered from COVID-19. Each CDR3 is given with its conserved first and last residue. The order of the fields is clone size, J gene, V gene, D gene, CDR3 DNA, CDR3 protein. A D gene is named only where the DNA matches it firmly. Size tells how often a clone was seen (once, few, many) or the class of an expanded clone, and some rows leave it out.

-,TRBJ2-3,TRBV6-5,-,TGTGCCAGCAGGAGGGATATTGGTACGCAGTATTTT,CASRRDIGTQYF
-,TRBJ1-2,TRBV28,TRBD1,TGTGCCAGCAACCCACAACAGGGGGGCTACACCTTC,CASNPQQGGYTF
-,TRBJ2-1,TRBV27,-,TGTGCCACCTCCGGGACTCAGAATGAGCAGTTCTTC,CATSGTQNEQFF
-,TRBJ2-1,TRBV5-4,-,TGTGCCAGCAGCTTGGCGGACTCCCGGGATGAGCAGTTCTTC,CASSLADSRDEQFF
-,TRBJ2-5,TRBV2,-,TGTGCCAGCAGTGAAGTGGGGCTACAGAACTTC,CASSEVGLQNF
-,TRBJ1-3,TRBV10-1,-,TGCGCCAGCAGGGGGCTCTCTGGAAACACCATATATTTT,CASRGLSGNTIYF
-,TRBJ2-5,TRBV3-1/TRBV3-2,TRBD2,TGTGCCAGCAGCCGAGGACTAGCTACAGAGACCCAGTACTTC,CASSRGLATETQYF
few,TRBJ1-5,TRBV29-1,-,TGCAGCGTTAGGGACAACCTTAATCAGCCCCAGCATTTT,CSVRDNLNQPQHF
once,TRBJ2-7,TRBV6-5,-,TGTGCCAGCAGTTACTCGAAACTCTACGAGCAGTACTTC,CASSYSKLYEQYF
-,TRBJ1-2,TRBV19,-,TGTGCCAGTAGTATACCCCAATCGGGGGGCTACACCTTC,CASSIPQSGGYTF
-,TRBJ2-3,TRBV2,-,TGTGCCAGCAGTGACTCACGAACTCAGTATTTT,CASSDSRTQYF
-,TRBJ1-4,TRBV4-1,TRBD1,TGCGCCAGCAGCCACATACTCCGGGACAGGGATGAAAAACTGTTTTTT,CASSHILRDRDEKLFF
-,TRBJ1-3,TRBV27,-,TGTGCCAGCAACCCAGCGCGGCCCAGCTCTGGAAACACCATATATTTT,CASNPARPSSGNTIYF
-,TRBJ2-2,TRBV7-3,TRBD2,TGTGCCAGCAGCACCCGGGGGGGCAGGTCTGTCACCGGGGAGCTGTTTTTT,CASSTRGGRSVTGELFF
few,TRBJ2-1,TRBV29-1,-,TGCAGCGTTCAACAGGGCTACAATGAGCAGTTCTTC,CSVQQGYNEQFF
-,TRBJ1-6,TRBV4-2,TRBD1,TGTGCCAGCAGCCGGACAGGGGATAATTCACCCCTCCACTTT,CASSRTGDNSPLHF
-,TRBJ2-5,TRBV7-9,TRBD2,TGTGCCAGCAGCCCGGGACTAGCCCAAGAGACCCAGTACTTC,CASSPGLAQETQYF
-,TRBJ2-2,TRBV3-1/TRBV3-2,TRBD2,TGTGCCAGCAGCCAAGATATCGGGGGGGGCGAGCTGTTTTTT,CASSQDIGGGELFF
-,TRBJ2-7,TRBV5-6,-,TGTGCCAGCAGCTTACAGAACGCGGCAGCGGGCGAGCAGTACTTC,CASSLQNAAAGEQYF